Presented here are 10 T cell receptor beta chains from one specimen sequenced in a study of blood T cell repertoires in COVID-19 (TCRdb year 2020). Library prep was done by the immunoSEQ multiplex PCR assay. Entries here come from immuneACCESS through TCRdb and include only in-frame sequences with V and J called. Some clones fail to appear in such tables; in the studies checked, an unresolved V gene covers under half of the shortfall, and the cause of the remainder is unknown. Within this sample are under 50,000 clones, with about four fifths of them counted one time only. Of the sample, about 7% is held by the ten largest clones. Specimen: peripheral blood. These receptors came from a man aged 35-49 years with acute or convalescent COVID-19.

The chain uses TRBV28 and TRBJ2-1; D ambiguous. V lost 5 bases, J lost 4 bases, and 15 bases lay in between. The CDR3 consists of 15 residues. Per germline, CDR1 MDHEN and CDR2 SYDVKM. The chain's CDR3 is CASSQAHTVYNEQFF. DNA of the CDR3: TGTGCCAGCAGTCAAGCCCATACAGTGTACAATGAGCAGTTCTTC. The full variable domain, its missing parts supplied by reference TRBV28 and TRBJ2-1, is DVKVTQSSRYLVKRTGEKVFLECVQDMDHENMFWYRQDPGLGLRLIYFSYDVKMKEKGDIPEGYSVSREKKERFSLILESASTNQTSMYLCASSQAHTVYNEQFFGPGTRLTVL.

This chain links TRBV9 with TRBJ2-5; the match to TRBD2 covers 9 bases. CDR1 SGDLS and CDR2 YYNGEE come from the germline V gene. This CDR3 contains 15 residues. V lost 4 bases, J lost 4 bases, and 8 bases stayed unmatched. The CDR3 DNA sequence: TGTGCCAGCAGCCCCACCGGGCGGGGGGGAGAGACCCAGTACTTC. Its translation: CASSPTGRGGETQYF. The full variable domain, in which reference TRBV9 and TRBJ2-5 provide the parts outside the CDR3, is DSGVTQTPKHLITATGQRVTLRCSPRSGDLSVYWYQQSLDQGLQFLIQYYNGEERAKGNILERFSAQQFPDLHSELNLSSLELGDSALYFCASSPTGRGGETQYFGPGTRLLVL.

The rearrangement links TRBV7-9 to TRBJ2-2, with TRBD2 matching over 9 bases. Germline trimming cut 5 bases from V and 1 base from J; bases unmatched to any gene: 8. This CDR3 comprises 17 residues. Germline CDR1 reads SEHNR; CDR2 reads FQNEAQ (reference sequence). The CDR3 nucleotides are TGTGCCAGCAGCCACGCTAGCGGGGTCCTGAACACCGGGGAGCTGTTTTTT. Its translation is CASSHASGVLNTGELFF.

This clone was observed once. The chain joins TRBV7-2 to TRBJ1-5, with no clear D. There are 17 residues in the CDR3. CDR1 and CDR2 from the germline V gene are SGHTA and FQGNSA. With 4 bases removed from V and 0 bases from J, the gap between germline ends came to 16 bases. The CDR3 DNA sequence: TGTGCCAGCAGCTCCACGTATACAGCGGGTAGCAATCAGCCCCAGCATTTT. It codes for CASSSTYTAGSNQPQHF. Filled out from reference TRBV7-2 and TRBJ1-5, the complete variable domain reads GAGVSQSPSNKVTEKGKDVELRCDPISGHTALYWYRQSLGQGLEFLIYFQGNSAPDKSGLPSDRFSAERTGGSVSTLTIQRTQQEDSAVYLCASSSTYTAGSNQPQHFGDGTRLSIL.

V usage is TRBV9 and J usage is TRBJ2-5; D gene unclear. The V end was cut by 3 bases, the J end by 5 bases, with 11 bases between. This CDR3 spans 13 amino acids. Germline loops: CDR1 SGDLS, CDR2 YYNGEE. In DNA, the CDR3 is TGTGCCAGCAGCGGCCCCTTCGGGGAGACCCAGTACTTC. As protein: CASSGPFGETQYF. Combining the CDR3 with reference TRBV9 and TRBJ2-5 gives the whole variable domain DSGVTQTPKHLITATGQRVTLRCSPRSGDLSVYWYQQSLDQGLQFLIQYYNGEERAKGNILERFSAQQFPDLHSELNLSSLELGDSALYFCASSGPFGETQYFGPGTRLLVL.

The CDR3 DNA reads as TGCGCCAGCAGTGAGGGGACAGGGACCTATGGCTACACCTTC. It specifies CASSEGTGTYGYTF. The chain links TRBV10-1 to TRBJ1-2, with 9 positions matching TRBD1. J was trimmed by 4 bases and V by 2 bases; bases with no gene match: 2. Looked up from germline, CDR1 is WNHNN and CDR2 is SYGVQD (reference sequence). The CDR3 is made up of 14 amino acids.

This clone came up once. CDR3 protein: CASSLEGARVIEQFF. CDR3 DNA: TGTGCCAGCAGCTTAGAGGGGGCTAGAGTTATTGAGCAGTTCTTC. The gene calls are TRBV7-9 and TRBJ2-1; 7 positions agree with TRBD1. CDR1 is SEHNR and CDR2 is FQNEAQ in the germline V gene (reference sequence). This CDR3 region has 15 residues. Losses at the gene ends were 1 base for V and 9 bases for J; bases not matched to a gene: 9.

This clone was detected only once. The rearrangement joins TRBV2 to TRBJ1-6; TRBD1 might be the D (5 bases). This CDR3 region has 15 residues. The germline V gene encodes CDR1 SNHLY and CDR2 FYNNEI. V lost 7 bases, J lost 6 bases, and 16 bases lay in between. The CDR3 reads CASNVYGTRNSPLHF. In nucleotides, the CDR3 is TGTGCCAGCAATGTATACGGGACTCGTAATTCACCCCTCCACTTT. Filled out from reference TRBV2 and TRBJ1-6, the complete variable domain reads EPEVTQTPSHQVTQMGQEVILRCVPISNHLYFYWYRQILGQKVEFLVSFYNNEISEKSEIFDDQFSVERPDGSNFTLKIRSTKLEDSAMYFCASNVYGTRNSPLHFGNGTRLTVT.

This clone appeared a few times. The chain employs TRBV6-6 and TRBJ1-5; 9 bases line up with TRBD1. This CDR3 has 15 residues. Unmatched junction bases numbered 9, after V lost 6 bases and J lost 6 bases. In germline, CDR1 is MNHNY, CDR2 SVGAGI (reference sequence). This CDR3 is CASRTQGAVGQPQHF. CDR3 sequence (DNA): TGTGCCAGCAGGACACAGGGGGCGGTTGGTCAGCCCCAGCATTTT.

V is TRBV3-1 (or the pseudogene TRBV3-2) and J is TRBJ2-7, with D possibly matching TRBD2 (5 bases). Germline loops: CDR1 LGHDT, CDR2 YNNKEL (reference sequence). V dropped 1 base and J dropped 5 bases, with 6 bases sitting between them. This CDR3 has 12 amino acids. The CDR3: CASSQAGNEQYF. In DNA form, the CDR3 reads TGTGCCAGCAGCCAAGCCGGGAACGAGCAGTACTTC.